The source of this TCR beta chain is a study of T-cell memory formation after mild COVID-19. This clonotype came up a few times. The antigen is not known. The CDR3 loop spans 14 amino acids. V was trimmed by 0 bases and J by 7 bases, leaving 13 bases between them. The V gene's germline CDR1 is SGDLS and CDR2 YYNGEE. Study outcomes and limitations: Contracting CD4+ clones lay largely in CM and EM, with CD8+ ones residing in EMRA. Within pre-infection memory, some responding clones were found, suggesting cross-reactive memory joined.

TCRdb analysed the 5' RACE reads with MiXCR anew, one entry per CDR3 protein. The top ten clones hold 20% to 25% of a sample with 250,000 or so distinct CDR3 sequences, 9.4% of them seen once. Sequencing was done on a sample of PBMCs or a T cell subset sorted from them (not recorded which). The TCR was taken from a man aged 18 to 29 who had mild COVID-19 (a few samples of this study predate the infection). Cell type and time point are not known. This rearrangement joins TRBV9 to TRBJ1-1, with D perhaps matching TRBD1 (5 bases). DNA of the CDR3: TGTGCCAGCAGCGTAGAAGGCAGGAGGGGTGAAGCTTTCTTT. Translated: CASSVEGRRGEAFF.